This is a list of T cell receptor beta chains from one sample in a study of cytomegalovirus exposure and HLA in healthy donors. Libraries were prepared by immunoSEQ multiplex PCR; TCRdb keeps only in-frame clonotypes and omits some of them. The sample holds 330,000 or so clones, 86% seen once. What was sequenced was PBMCs. Receptors originate from a woman younger than 30 in good health and CMV-seronegative. Both conserved end residues are part of each CDR3. Not every row has a clone size; where given, it reads once, few, many or a size class.

j_call	clone_size	v_call	cdr3_aa
TRBJ1-1	-	TRBV28	CASSLNRGDTEAFF
TRBJ2-1	-	TRBV2	CASSNREYEQFF
TRBJ2-1	-	TRBV29-1	CSVRSKSSYNEQFF
TRBJ2-1	-	TRBV6-4	CASSVIAGYEQFF
TRBJ1-2	-	TRBV5-8	CASRPTAGVLDYTF
TRBJ2-7	once	TRBV5-1	CASSPRDIFYEQYF
TRBJ1-1	-	TRBV12-5	CASAFAGANTEAFF
TRBJ2-7	once	TRBV19	CASSQRDRGHEQYF
TRBJ2-7	-	TRBV6-1	CASRLGTGSYEQYF
TRBJ1-1	-	TRBV7-9	CASSLYTGHDAEAFF
TRBJ2-1	-	TRBV9	CASSQGVSQLNEQFF
TRBJ2-1	-	TRBV6-5	CASSYGLAEMNEQFF
TRBJ1-2	few	TRBV6-5	CASSGQGTDDGYTF
TRBJ2-7	-	TRBV20-1	CSARAVYEQYF
TRBJ2-1	-	TRBV6-5	CASSYRGLYNEQFF
TRBJ2-7	-	TRBV28	CASSSGQGANTYEQYF
TRBJ2-3	-	TRBV9	CASSPRSGSIVQYF
TRBJ2-1	-	TRBV7-3	CASSQSGTSGGYEQFF
TRBJ2-7	-	TRBV5-1	CASSSTGGSYEQYF
TRBJ2-7	-	TRBV28	CASSLGSATGYTYEQYF
TRBJ2-1	-	TRBV7-3	CASSLSEGSYNEQFF
TRBJ1-5	few	TRBV27	CASSLTTPPNQPQHF